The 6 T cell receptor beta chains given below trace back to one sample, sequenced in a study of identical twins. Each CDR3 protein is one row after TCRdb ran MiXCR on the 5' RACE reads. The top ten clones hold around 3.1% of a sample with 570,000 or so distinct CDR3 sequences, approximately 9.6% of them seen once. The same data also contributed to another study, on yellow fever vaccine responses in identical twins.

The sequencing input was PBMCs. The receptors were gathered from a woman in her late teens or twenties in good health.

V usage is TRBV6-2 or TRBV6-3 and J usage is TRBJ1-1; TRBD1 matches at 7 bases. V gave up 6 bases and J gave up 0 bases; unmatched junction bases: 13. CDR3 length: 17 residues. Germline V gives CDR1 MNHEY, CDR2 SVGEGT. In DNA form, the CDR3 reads TGTGCCAGCAGGGCGGAACAGGGGCGTCAAATGAACACTGAAGCTTTCTTT. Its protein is CASRAEQGRQMNTEAFF.

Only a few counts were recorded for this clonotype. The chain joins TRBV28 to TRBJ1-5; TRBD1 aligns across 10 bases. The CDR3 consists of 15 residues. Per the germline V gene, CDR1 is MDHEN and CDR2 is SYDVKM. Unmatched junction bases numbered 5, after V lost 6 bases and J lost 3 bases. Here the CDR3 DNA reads TGTGCCAGCAGAAAGGACAGGGGGTTCAATCAGCCCCAGCATTTT. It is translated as CASRKDRGFNQPQHF.

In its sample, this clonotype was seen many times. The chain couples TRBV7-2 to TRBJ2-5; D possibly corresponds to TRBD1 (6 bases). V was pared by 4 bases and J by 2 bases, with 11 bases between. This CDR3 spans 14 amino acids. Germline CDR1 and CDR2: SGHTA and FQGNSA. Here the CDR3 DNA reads TGTGCCAGCAGCTCAGCTACAGGGCAAGAGACCCAGTACTTC. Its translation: CASSSATGQETQYF. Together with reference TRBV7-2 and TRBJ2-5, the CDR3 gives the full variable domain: GAGVSQSPSNKVTEKGKDVELRCDPISGHTALYWYRQSLGQGLEFLIYFQGNSAPDKSGLPSDRFSAERTGGSVSTLTIQRTQQEDSAVYLCASSSATGQETQYFGPGTRLLVL.

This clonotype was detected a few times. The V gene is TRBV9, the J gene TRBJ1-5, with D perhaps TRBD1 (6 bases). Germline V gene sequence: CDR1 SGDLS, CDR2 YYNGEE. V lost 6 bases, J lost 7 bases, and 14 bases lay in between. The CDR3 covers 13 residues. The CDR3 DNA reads TGTGCCAGCATGGGGGCCAGGGAACAGCCCCAGCATTTT. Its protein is CASMGAREQPQHF.

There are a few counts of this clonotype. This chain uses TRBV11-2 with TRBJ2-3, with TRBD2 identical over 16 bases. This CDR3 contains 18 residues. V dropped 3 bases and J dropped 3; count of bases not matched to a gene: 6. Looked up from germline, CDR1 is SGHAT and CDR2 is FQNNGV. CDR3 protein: CASSFGTSGRVGTDTQYF. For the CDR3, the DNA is TGTGCCAGCAGCTTTGGGACTAGCGGGAGGGTCGGGACAGATACGCAGTATTTT.

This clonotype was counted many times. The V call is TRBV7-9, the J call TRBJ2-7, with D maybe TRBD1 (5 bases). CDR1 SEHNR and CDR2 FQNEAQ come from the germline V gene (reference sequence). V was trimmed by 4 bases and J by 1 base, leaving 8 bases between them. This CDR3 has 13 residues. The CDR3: CASSSTGSYEQYF. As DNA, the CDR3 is TGTGCCAGCAGCTCTACAGGATCCTACGAGCAGTACTTC.